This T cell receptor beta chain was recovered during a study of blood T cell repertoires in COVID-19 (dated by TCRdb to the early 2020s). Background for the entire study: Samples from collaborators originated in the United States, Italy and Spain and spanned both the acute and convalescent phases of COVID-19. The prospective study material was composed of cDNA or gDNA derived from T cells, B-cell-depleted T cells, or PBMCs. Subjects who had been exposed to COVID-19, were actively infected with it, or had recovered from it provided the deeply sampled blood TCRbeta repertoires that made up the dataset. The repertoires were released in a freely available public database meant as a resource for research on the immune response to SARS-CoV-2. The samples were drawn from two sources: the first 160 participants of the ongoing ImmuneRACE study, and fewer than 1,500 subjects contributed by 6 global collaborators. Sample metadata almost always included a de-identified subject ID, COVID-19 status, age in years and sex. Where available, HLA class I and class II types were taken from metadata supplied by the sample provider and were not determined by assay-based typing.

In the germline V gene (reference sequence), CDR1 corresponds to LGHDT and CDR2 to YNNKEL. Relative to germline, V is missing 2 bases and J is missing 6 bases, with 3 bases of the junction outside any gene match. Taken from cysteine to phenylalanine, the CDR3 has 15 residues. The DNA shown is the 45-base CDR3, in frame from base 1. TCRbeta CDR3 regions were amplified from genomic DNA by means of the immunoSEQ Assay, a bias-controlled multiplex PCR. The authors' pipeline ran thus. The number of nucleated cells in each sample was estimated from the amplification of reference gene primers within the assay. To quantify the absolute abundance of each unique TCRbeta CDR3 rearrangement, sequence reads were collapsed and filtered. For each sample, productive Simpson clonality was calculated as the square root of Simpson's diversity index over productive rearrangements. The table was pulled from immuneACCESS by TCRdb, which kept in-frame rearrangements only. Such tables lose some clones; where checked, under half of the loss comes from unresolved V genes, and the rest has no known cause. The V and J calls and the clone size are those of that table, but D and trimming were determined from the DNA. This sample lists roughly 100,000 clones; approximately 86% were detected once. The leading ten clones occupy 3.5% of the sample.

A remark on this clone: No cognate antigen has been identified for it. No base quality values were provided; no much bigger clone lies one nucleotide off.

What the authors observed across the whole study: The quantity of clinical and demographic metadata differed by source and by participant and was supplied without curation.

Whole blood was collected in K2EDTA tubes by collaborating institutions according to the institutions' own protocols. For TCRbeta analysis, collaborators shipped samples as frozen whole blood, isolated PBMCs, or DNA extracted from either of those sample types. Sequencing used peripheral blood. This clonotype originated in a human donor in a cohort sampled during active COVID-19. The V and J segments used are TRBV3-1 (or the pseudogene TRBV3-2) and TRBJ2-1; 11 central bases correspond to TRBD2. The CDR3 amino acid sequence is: CASSQTSGGPNEQFF. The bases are TGTGCCAGCAGCCAAACTAGCGGGGGCCCCAATGAGCAGTTCTTC.